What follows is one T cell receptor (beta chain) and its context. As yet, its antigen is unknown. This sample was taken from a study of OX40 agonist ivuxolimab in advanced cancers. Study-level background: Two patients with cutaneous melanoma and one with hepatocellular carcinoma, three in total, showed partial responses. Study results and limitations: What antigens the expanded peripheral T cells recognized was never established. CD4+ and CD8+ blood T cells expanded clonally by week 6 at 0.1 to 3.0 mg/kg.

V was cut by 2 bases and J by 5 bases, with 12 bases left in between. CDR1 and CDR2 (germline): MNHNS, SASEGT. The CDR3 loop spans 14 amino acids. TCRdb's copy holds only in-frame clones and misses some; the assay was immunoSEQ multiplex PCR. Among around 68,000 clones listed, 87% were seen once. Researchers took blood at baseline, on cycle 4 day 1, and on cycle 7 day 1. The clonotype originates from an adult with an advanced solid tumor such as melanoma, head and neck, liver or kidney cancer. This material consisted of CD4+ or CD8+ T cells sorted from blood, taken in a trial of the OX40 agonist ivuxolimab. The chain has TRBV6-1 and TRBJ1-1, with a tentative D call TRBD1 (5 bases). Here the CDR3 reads CASSESGRGTEAFF. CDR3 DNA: TGTGCCAGCAGTGAATCAGGGCGGGGGACTGAAGCTTTCTTT.